This TCR beta chain emerged from a study of T cell responses to AZD1222 COVID-19 vaccine. Study-level points and caveats: Close to half of spike-specific TCRs reportedly recognize unmutated variant regions. An increase in Spike-specific TCR breadth and depth was observed after two AZD1222 doses. Researchers took repertoire samples only after the peak T cell response had come. The donor group comprised mostly white British people and more females; the analysis possibly underestimated clonal diversity.

The assay was immunoSEQ multiplex PCR, and TCRdb's table has in-frame clones only and misses some. This sample has 110,000 to 150,000 clones, with 93% found just once. As concerns this clone: Its target is unknown.

The CDR3 runs to 14 residues. Per germline, CDR1 SGHKS and CDR2 YYEKEE (reference sequence). V dropped 4 bases and J dropped 2; count of bases not matched to a gene: 4. The rearrangement joins TRBV5-5 to TRBJ1-2; the match to TRBD1 covers 8 bases. The sequencing here drew on peripheral blood, taken on day 0 of AZD1222 vaccination. This sequence was found in an adult in good health. The CDR3 coding sequence is TGTGCCAGCAGCCGGACAGGGACGAACTATGGCTACACCTTC. It yields the protein CASSRTGTNYGYTF.